This TCR beta chain came from a study of blood T cell repertoires in COVID-19 (dated by TCRdb to 2020 to 2022). General notes on the study: The collaborator samples originated in the United States, Italy and Spain and spanned the acute and convalescent phases of COVID-19. The prospective study material was composed of cDNA or gDNA derived from T cells, B-cell-depleted T cells, or PBMCs. The dataset comprised deeply sampled blood TCRbeta repertoires from subjects exposed to, actively infected with, or recovered from COVID-19. The repertoires were released in a freely available public database meant as a resource for research on the immune response to SARS-CoV-2. The samples were drawn from two sources: the first 160 participants of the ongoing ImmuneRACE study, and 1,000 to 1,500 subjects contributed by 6 global collaborators. The sample metadata nearly always contained a de-identified subject ID, COVID-19 status, age in years and sex. Where HLA class I and class II types were available, the types were taken from metadata supplied by the sample provider, not from assay-based typing.

The investigation overall reported the following: The quantity of clinical and demographic metadata differed by source and by participant and was supplied without curation.

TCRbeta CDR3 regions were amplified from genomic DNA by means of the immunoSEQ Assay, a bias-controlled multiplex PCR. The published analysis was carried out like this. The number of nucleated cells in each sample was estimated from the amplification of reference gene primers within the assay. Sequence reads were collapsed and filtered to measure the absolute abundance of every unique TCRbeta CDR3 rearrangement. For each sample, productive Simpson clonality was calculated as the square root of Simpson's diversity index over productive rearrangements. Entries here come from immuneACCESS through TCRdb and include only in-frame sequences with V and J called. Some clones fail to appear in such tables; in the studies checked, an unresolved V gene covers under half of the shortfall, and the cause of the remainder is unknown. The V and J calls and clone size are taken from that table; D and trimming were inferred from the DNA. The sample data list about 120,000 clones, and over 80% of these were observed just once. The ten most abundant clones make up about 2.1% of the sample.

Note on this clone: This receptor's antigen is unknown. There are no base qualities to consult, and no much larger clone falls within one base.

The CDR3 has 14 amino acids, counting the end cysteine and phenylalanine. Only CDR3 DNA remains: 42 bases, in frame from the first base. From V the trimming removes 4 bases and from J it removes 5 bases, while the gene matches leave 4 bases of the junction unaccounted for. CDR1 and CDR2 are drawn from the germline V gene: SGHTS, YDEGEE. Collaborating institutions collected whole blood in K2EDTA tubes following their own protocols. For TCRbeta analysis, collaborators shipped samples in one of three forms: frozen whole blood, isolated PBMCs, or DNA extracted from either of those sample types. The sample comprised peripheral blood. Rearrangement joined TRBV5-8 to TRBJ2-5, with 11 central nucleotides matching TRBD2. The sequence came from a man under 40 with acute or convalescent COVID-19. The sequence in DNA is TGTGCCAGCAGCACTCGACTAGCGGGGGAGACCCAGTACTTC. This codes for CASSTRLAGETQYF.